Following are 25 T cell receptor beta chains from one sample sequenced in a study of glioma-infiltrating T cells after dendritic cell vaccination. The repertoire was sequenced with immunoSEQ multiplex PCR; TCRdb's copy has only in-frame clones and lacks some. The data contain more than 60,000 clones, approximately 85% of them singletons. The sequencing used blood, collected before dendritic cell vaccination. All receptors derive from a human donor with glioblastoma.

CDR3 nucleotide sequence: TGTGCCACCGCGGACAGGGTGAGCAATCAGCCCCAGCATTTT. Residues: CATADRVSNQPQHF. The rearrangement joins TRBV28 to TRBJ1-5; 8 bases map to TRBD1. The germline gives CDR1 MDHEN, CDR2 SYDVKM. The CDR3 is 14 amino acids. V lost 10 bases, J lost 1 base, and 6 bases stayed unmatched.

This sequence joins TRBV7-6 and TRBJ1-1; D gene unclear. In germline, CDR1 is SGHVS, CDR2 FNYEAQ. The CDR3 loop spans 12 amino acids. Trimming took 1 base from V and 7 from J, leaving 7 bases between them. The CDR3 nucleotides are TGTGCCAGCAGCTTAGGGGCAGGTGAAGCTTTCTTT. Translating gives CASSLGAGEAFF.

This chain links TRBV25-1 with TRBJ1-2, with 9 bases that match TRBD1. There are 15 residues in the CDR3. V gave up 1 base and J gave up 4 bases; unmatched junction bases: 4. Germline-derived CDR1 and CDR2 are MGHDK and SYGVNS. The CDR3 DNA follows: TGTGCCAGCAGTGAATTGACAGGGGGTACCTATGGCTACACCTTC. Its protein is CASSELTGGTYGYTF.

This sequence joins TRBV10-1 and TRBJ2-1; D gene unclear. Germline V lookup: CDR1 WNHNN, CDR2 SYGVQD (reference sequence). The CDR3 sequence is 16 residues long. Trimming stripped 9 bases from V and 0 bases from J, with 18 bases between. The CDR3 loop reads CASPNWAALSYNEQFF. In DNA, the CDR3 is TGCGCCAGTCCAAATTGGGCAGCTCTCTCCTACAATGAGCAGTTCTTC.

The chain uses TRBV11-2 and TRBJ1-5; D uncertain. Germline CDR1 and CDR2: SGHAT and FQNNGV. This CDR3 is built from 13 residues. The V gene lost 0 bases and the J gene lost 5 bases, with 5 bases spanning the gap. CDR3 loop: CASSLEGDQPQHF. The CDR3 nucleotides read TGTGCCAGCAGCTTAGAGGGAGATCAGCCCCAGCATTTT.

V is TRBV6-1 and J is TRBJ1-1; TRBD1 matches 8 bases. After removal of 4 bases from V and 4 bases from J, the junction contained 14 bases not matched to a gene. This CDR3 contains 17 residues. Germline V gene data show CDR1 as MNHNS and CDR2 as SASEGT. DNA of the CDR3: TGTGCCAGCAGTGCCCCCCAAGGACAGGGTGGAGGCACTGAAGCTTTCTTT. It specifies CASSAPQGQGGGTEAFF.

This clone was found once. The sample carries other DNA sequences with the same CDR3. This sequence joins TRBV5-1 and TRBJ2-2; tentative D call: TRBD2 (5 bases). Germline V gives CDR1 SGHRS, CDR2 YFSETQ. With 4 bases removed from V and 4 bases from J, the gap between germline ends came to 8 bases. The CDR3 loop spans 13 amino acids. CDR3 bases: TGCGCCAGCAGCCTAGCCGGCACCGGGGAGCTGTTTTTT. Translation: CASSLAGTGELFF.

This sequence joins TRBV19 and TRBJ1-5; 8 positions match TRBD1. The germline V gene encodes CDR1 LNHDA and CDR2 SQIVND (reference sequence). CDR3 length: 16 residues. With V trimmed by 3 bases and J by 0 bases, 4 bases remained unmatched. CDR3 sequence reads: CASSILGTGSNQPQHF. CDR3 sequence (DNA): TGTGCCAGTAGTATTTTGGGGACAGGTAGCAATCAGCCCCAGCATTTT.

The chain combines TRBV28 with TRBJ1-2; no reliable D call. The V and J ends lost 8 bases and 1 base respectively, with 8 bases between them. This CDR3 is built from 12 residues. Germline lookup yields CDR1 MDHEN and CDR2 SYDVKM. The CDR3 is CASGRFNYGYTF. For the CDR3, the DNA is TGTGCCAGCGGGAGGTTTAACTATGGCTACACCTTC.

This clone was seen just once. This rearrangement joins TRBV2 to TRBJ1-4; a possible D gene is TRBD1 (5 bases). The CDR3 runs 15 residues. Germline-derived CDR1 and CDR2 are SNHLY and FYNNEI. V gave up 5 bases and J gave up 6 bases, with 16 bases separating them. The CDR3 protein is CASSTGQGVDEKLFF. The CDR3, as DNA: TGTGCCAGCAGTACTGGACAAGGGGTGGATGAAAAACTGTTTTTT.

The sample holds a few counts of this clone. This rearrangement joins TRBV28 to TRBJ2-5; 8 positions agree with TRBD2. With 1 base clipped from V and 3 bases from J, the junction kept 7 bases outside the gene matches. The germline V gene encodes CDR1 MDHEN and CDR2 SYDVKM. The CDR3 covers 16 residues. CDR3 residues: CASSLSGSGGKETQYF. The CDR3 DNA sequence: TGTGCCAGCAGTTTATCGGGAAGCGGGGGAAAAGAGACCCAGTACTTC.

This sequence joins TRBV11-2 and TRBJ2-7; the match to TRBD2 covers 8 bases. The CDR3 spans 14 residues. Germline loops: CDR1 SGHAT, CDR2 FQNNGV. Unmatched junction bases numbered 6, after V lost 5 bases and J lost 3 bases. For the CDR3, the DNA is TGTGCCAGCAGCCCGTTGAGCGGGGGCTACGAGCAGTACTTC. Residues: CASSPLSGGYEQYF. Supplemented by reference TRBV11-2 and TRBJ2-7, the full variable domain reads EAGVAQSPRYKIIEKRQSVAFWCNPISGHATLYWYQQILGQGPKLLIQFQNNGVVDDSQLPKDRFSAERLKGVDSTLKIQPAKLEDSAVYLCASSPLSGGYEQYFGPGTRLTVT.

The chain has TRBV10-1 and TRBJ2-7; possibly TRBD1 for D (5 bases). The CDR3 covers 13 residues. Per germline, CDR1 WNHNN and CDR2 SYGVQD (reference sequence). Trimming removed 2 bases from V and 3 bases from J, with 8 bases in between. The CDR3 DNA sequence: TGCGCCAGCAGTGAGATTGACAGCTACGAGCAGTACTTC. This translates into CASSEIDSYEQYF.

The rearrangement uses TRBV5-8 and TRBJ2-1, with D possibly matching TRBD1 (5 bases). CDR1 and CDR2 (germline): SGHTS, YDEGEE. V gave up 4 bases and J gave up 0 bases, with 11 bases separating them. CDR3 length: 15 amino acids. The DNA of the CDR3 is TGTGCCAGCAGCCTCAGGGAAACCTCCTACAATGAGCAGTTCTTC. Translation gives CASSLRETSYNEQFF. The whole variable domain, filled in from reference TRBV5-8 and TRBJ2-1, reads EAGVTQSPTHLIKTRGQQATLRCSPISGHTSVYWYQQALGLGLQFLLWYDEGEERNRGNFPPRFSGRQFPNYSSELNVNALELEDSALYLCASSLRETSYNEQFFGPGTRLTVL.

This clone has only one observation. This sequence joins TRBV4-1 and TRBJ1-6, with D possibly matching TRBD1 (6 bases). Germline CDR1 is MGHRA and CDR2 is YSYEKL. With 4 bases removed from V and 6 bases from J, the gap between germline ends came to 16 bases. The CDR3 loop spans 16 amino acids. CDR3 residues: CASSLREGESNSPLHF. CDR3 DNA: TGCGCCAGCAGCCTAAGAGAGGGGGAGAGTAATTCACCCCTCCACTTT.

The chain is built from TRBV9 and TRBJ2-3; TRBD2 agrees at 7 bases. CDR1 and CDR2 from the germline V gene are SGDLS and YYNGEE. CDR3 size: 17 residues. The trim removed 4 bases at V and 2 bases at J, leaving 13 bases unmatched. The CDR3 spells CASSPRTSSFFTDTQYF. The CDR3 nucleotides read TGTGCCAGCAGCCCCAGGACTAGTTCATTTTTCACAGATACGCAGTATTTT. Looking up the rest from reference TRBV9 and TRBJ2-3 gives the full variable domain: DSGVTQTPKHLITATGQRVTLRCSPRSGDLSVYWYQQSLDQGLQFLIQYYNGEERAKGNILERFSAQQFPDLHSELNLSSLELGDSALYFCASSPRTSSFFTDTQYFGPGTRLTVL.

The rearrangement uses TRBV7-6 and TRBJ1-2; perhaps TRBD1 as D (6 bases). The CDR3 is made up of 15 amino acids. Trimming left V 5 bases short and J 8 bases short, with 21 bases between. In germline, CDR1 is SGHVS, CDR2 FNYEAQ. This chain's CDR3 is CASSPFGGEGVGYTF. The CDR3 bases are TGTGCCAGCAGCCCCTTCGGTGGCGAGGGGGTGGGCTACACCTTC.

The chain couples TRBV25-1 to TRBJ1-6, with TRBD1 identical over 7 bases. The CDR3 extends over 13 amino acids. Germline V gene data show CDR1 as MGHDK and CDR2 as SYGVNS. The V and J ends lost 7 bases and 8 bases, in that order; junction bases with no gene match: 5. The CDR3 DNA reads as TGTGCCAGCACTGGACAGGACTATTCACCCCTCCACTTT. Its translation is CASTGQDYSPLHF.

This clone has just a few counts. CDR3 sequence: CASSPPAGGGNEQFF. The CDR3 coding sequence is TGTGCCAGCAGCCCCCCGGCGGGGGGCGGGAATGAGCAGTTCTTC. The rearrangement joins TRBV5-4 to TRBJ2-1; the match to TRBD2 covers 8 bases. The trim removed 4 bases at V and 7 bases at J, leaving 10 bases unmatched. The CDR3 covers 15 residues. CDR1 is SGHNT and CDR2 is YYREEE in the germline V gene (reference sequence).

V and J are TRBV30 and TRBJ2-7, with D perhaps matching TRBD1 (6 bases). V gave up 2 bases and J gave up 3 bases, with 11 bases separating them. Germline V gene data show CDR1 as GTSNPN and CDR2 as SVGIG (reference sequence). The CDR3 extends over 13 amino acids. CDR3 sequence reads: CAWSTGTIYEQYF. The CDR3, as DNA: TGTGCCTGGAGTACCGGGACAATCTACGAGCAGTACTTC.

The genes are TRBV10-3 and TRBJ2-7; D perhaps matches TRBD2 (6 bases). Trimming left V 7 bases short and J 3 bases short, with 16 bases between. The CDR3 totals 14 residues. The germline V gene has CDR1 ENHRY and CDR2 SYGVKD. The CDR3 sequence is CAINGSRTIYEQYF. CDR3 coding DNA: TGTGCCATCAACGGTTCTAGGACTATCTACGAGCAGTACTTC.

This chain connects TRBV27 to TRBJ1-1; 12 nucleotides align to TRBD1. The CDR3 has 17 residues. Germline values: CDR1 MNHEY, CDR2 SMNVEV (reference sequence). The V and J ends lost 5 bases and 5 bases, in that order; junction bases with no gene match: 12. The CDR3 bases are TGTGCCAGCAGTCCGCGCCCGGGACAGGGGGCATGGACTGAAGCTTTCTTT. It specifies CASSPRPGQGAWTEAFF.

The chain carries TRBV5-1 and TRBJ2-5; the match to TRBD2 covers 12 bases. With the DNA end fitting TRBJ2-7 better, the J assignment may be wrong. Germline CDR1 SGHRS, CDR2 YFSETQ. CDR3 size: 14 residues. The CDR3 nucleotides are TGCGCCAGCAGCGCTAGCGGGGGGGACTACGAGCAGTACTTC. Translated, it gives CASSASGGDYEQYF.

The chain links TRBV19 to TRBJ2-3; weak D call: TRBD2 (5 bases). Trimming pared 6 bases from V and 5 bases from J, leaving 18 bases between. CDR3 length: 15 amino acids. Looked up from germline, CDR1 is LNHDA and CDR2 is SQIVND (reference sequence). The CDR3 protein is CASSLSGSARDTQYF. The DNA of the CDR3 is TGTGCCAGTAGCTTAAGCGGCTCCGCCCGAGATACGCAGTATTTT. Filled out from reference TRBV19 and TRBJ2-3, the complete variable domain reads DGGITQSPKYLFRKEGQNVTLSCEQNLNHDAMYWYRQDPGQGLRLIYYSQIVNDFQKGDIAEGYSVSREKKESFPLTVTSAQKNPTAFYLCASSLSGSARDTQYFGPGTRLTVL.

The V gene is TRBV7-2, the J gene TRBJ2-1; a possible D gene is TRBD1 (6 bases). Between the trimmed V and J ends, which lost 5 bases and 5 bases, there was a span of 13 bases. The CDR3 has 14 amino acids. Germline lookup yields CDR1 SGHTA and CDR2 FQGNSA. The CDR3 coding sequence is TGTGCCAGCAGCCCAGACAGGACCCACAATGAGCAGTTCTTC. The encoded protein is CASSPDRTHNEQFF.